These 15 T cell receptor beta chains came from one sample sequenced in a study of shared clonotypes between healthy human individuals. Here immunoSEQ multiplex PCR was the method, and the copy in TCRdb shows in-frame clones only, minus some. Here the sample spans about 180,000 clones, about 93% being singletons. The sample taken for sequencing was naive CD4+ T cells sorted from blood. As to subset: CD45RA+ positively selected. The receptors were gathered from a woman aged 25 to 39 in good health.

This chain connects TRBV27 to TRBJ2-7; 14 bases match TRBD2. Germline CDR1 is MNHEY and CDR2 is SMNVEV (reference sequence). V lost 5 bases, J lost 3 bases, and 6 bases stayed unmatched. This CDR3 is 16 amino acids long. CDR3 protein: CASSKGLAGGNYEQYF. As DNA, the CDR3 is TGTGCCAGCAGTAAAGGACTAGCGGGAGGAAACTACGAGCAGTACTTC.

The rearrangement links TRBV28 to TRBJ2-5, with a tentative D call TRBD2 (5 bases). The germline gives CDR1 MDHEN, CDR2 SYDVKM. V lost 5 bases, J lost 5 bases, and 9 bases lay in between. The CDR3 has 12 amino acids. This CDR3 is CASSPPGETQYF. The DNA for the CDR3 is TGTGCCAGCAGTCCTCCGGGGGAGACCCAGTACTTC.

In DNA form, the CDR3 reads TGTGCCAGCAGCGGTGGCGGACCCTACGAGCAGTACTTC. Protein: CASSGGGPYEQYF. The V and J genes are TRBV9 and TRBJ2-7; D is uncertain. Germline V gene data show CDR1 as SGDLS and CDR2 as YYNGEE. V was clipped by 3 bases and J by 2 bases, with 9 bases between them. This CDR3 is 13 amino acids long.

V usage is TRBV30 and J usage is TRBJ2-4, with a weak D call TRBD2 (6 bases). The germline CDR1 and CDR2 sequences are GTSNPN and SVGIG (reference sequence). The ends were cut back, 6 bases at V and 0 bases at J, with 6 bases in the middle. This CDR3 spans 12 amino acids. The chain's CDR3 is CACGGAKNIQYF. CDR3 nucleotide sequence: TGTGCCTGCGGGGGAGCCAAAAACATTCAGTACTTC.

The chain couples TRBV28 to TRBJ1-2, with unresolved D. The V end lost 2 bases, the J end lost 2 bases, and 6 bases lay between the germline ends. This CDR3 has 13 residues. The V gene's germline CDR1 is MDHEN and CDR2 SYDVKM. The CDR3 spells CASSLTENYGYTF. CDR3 in DNA: TGTGCCAGCAGTTTAACGGAGAACTATGGCTACACCTTC.

V usage is TRBV5-1 and J usage is TRBJ1-2; 11 bases are a match to TRBD1. Germline values: CDR1 SGHRS, CDR2 YFSETQ. The junction had 3 bases not matched to a gene; V was cut back by 3 bases and J by 8 bases. The CDR3 covers 13 residues. The CDR3 is CASSWDRGSGYTF. Written as DNA, the CDR3 is TGCGCCAGCAGCTGGGACAGGGGGAGCGGCTACACCTTC.

The rearrangement links TRBV27 to TRBJ2-1; D ambiguous. This CDR3 contains 16 residues. Germline V gene sequence: CDR1 MNHEY, CDR2 SMNVEV (reference sequence). V lost 6 bases and J lost 1, with 16 bases in between. The CDR3 DNA sequence: TGTGCCAGCAGAGACGGGCCGTCGTCTTCCTACAATGAGCAGTTCTTC. Its translation: CASRDGPSSSYNEQFF.

Here the CDR3 DNA reads TGTGCCAGCAGTTGGAATACAGATAATTCACCCCTCCACTTT. This gives the protein CASSWNTDNSPLHF. The chain combines TRBV6-5 with TRBJ1-6; D is unclear. Germline CDR1 MNHEY, CDR2 SVGAGI. The CDR3 length is 14 residues. The V end lost 4 bases, the J end lost 5 bases, and 9 bases lay between the germline ends.

The rearrangement uses TRBV28 and TRBJ1-5; D is possibly TRBD1 (5 bases). Germline-derived CDR1 and CDR2 are MDHEN and SYDVKM. Trimming pared 5 bases from V and 0 bases from J, leaving 14 bases between. This CDR3 region has 16 residues. CDR3 region: CASSGEGHYSNQPQHF. Written as DNA, the CDR3 is TGTGCCAGCAGTGGCGAAGGACACTATAGCAATCAGCCCCAGCATTTT.

The genes are TRBV7-9 and TRBJ2-7, with a weak D call TRBD2 (7 bases). The ends were cut back, 5 bases at V and 5 bases at J, with 19 bases in the middle. The CDR3 loop spans 15 amino acids. Germline-derived CDR1 and CDR2 are SEHNR and FQNEAQ (reference sequence). The CDR3 nucleotides read TGTGCCAGCAGCCCCAGAGGGGGGACTACAAACGAGCAGTACTTC. It encodes CASSPRGGTTNEQYF.

The chain links TRBV13 to TRBJ2-5; 13 positions agree with TRBD2. The J call may be faulty, since TRBJ2-7 better matches the DNA end. The CDR3 runs 17 residues. From germline, CDR1 is PRHDT and CDR2 FYEKMQ (reference sequence). The CDR3 loop reads CASSRGQLAGGRYEQYF. CDR3 nucleotide sequence: TGTGCCAGCAGCCGAGGGCAACTAGCGGGAGGGAGGTACGAGCAGTACTTC.

V is TRBV30 and J is TRBJ2-7; tentative D call: TRBD2 (5 bases). Germline V gene sequence: CDR1 GTSNPN, CDR2 SVGIG (reference sequence). The germline V and J ends were trimmed by 2 bases and 6 bases, with 20 bases remaining between them. This CDR3 has 15 residues. CDR3 in DNA: TGTGCCTGGAGTACAGTAGACTCAAAGAGGGCCGAGCAGTACTTC. Protein product: CAWSTVDSKRAEQYF.

The chain is built from TRBV6-1 and TRBJ1-5; D possibly corresponds to TRBD1 (6 bases). This CDR3 region has 12 residues. V lost 11 bases, J lost 6 bases, and 14 bases lay in between. Germline CDR1 MNHNS, CDR2 SASEGT. In DNA, the CDR3 is TGTGCCTGCCGAGGGGGAGGTCAGCCCCAGCATTTT. Its protein product is CACRGGGQPQHF.

The chain links TRBV7-9 to TRBJ2-1; either TRBD1 or TRBD2 may fit D (6 bases each). Trimming removed 5 bases from V and 8 bases from J, with 19 bases in between. This CDR3 is built from 15 residues. The germline V gene has CDR1 SEHNR and CDR2 FQNEAQ (reference sequence). The DNA for the CDR3 is TGTGCCAGCAGCCCTAGGGGGAGGCCGTCCGATGAGCAGTTCTTC. Translated: CASSPRGRPSDEQFF.

This chain uses TRBV7-2 with TRBJ1-2; maybe TRBD1 (5 bases). The germline CDR1 and CDR2 sequences are SGHTA and FQGNSA. Trimming cost V 5 bases and J 7 bases, with 14 bases left between them. CDR3 length equals 13 residues. This CDR3 is CASSPDSGAGYTF. For the CDR3, the DNA is TGTGCCAGCAGCCCAGACAGCGGGGCTGGCTACACCTTC.